Each of the 25 T cell receptor beta chains below was sequenced from the same sample in a study of siplizumab effects on memory and regulatory T cells. This table comes from immunoSEQ multiplex PCR, and its TCRdb copy is limited to in-frame clones, with some not included. The sample shows around 100,000 clones, around 90% of them seen only once. Sequencing input: non-Treg CD4+ T cells sorted from blood. The receptors were gathered from a human donor in good health.

The chain employs TRBV6-7 and TRBJ1-5; D unclear. TRBV6-7 is an open reading frame, and its role is uncertain. This CDR3 has 12 amino acids. Trimming removed 7 bases at V and 5 bases at J, with 9 bases between. The CDR3 is CASISVYQPQHF. The CDR3 DNA reads as TGTGCCAGCATCAGTGTTTATCAGCCCCAGCATTTT.

The V and J genes are TRBV7-3 and TRBJ2-3, with 9 bases fitting TRBD2. In germline, CDR1 is SGHTA, CDR2 FQGTGA. This CDR3 contains 17 residues. Trimming removed 5 bases from V and 0 bases from J; junction bases left unmatched: 9. CDR3 DNA sequence: TGTGCCAGCAGCCTCACCGGGACTAGCCTCAGCACAGATACGCAGTATTTT. Its protein is CASSLTGTSLSTDTQYF.

The rearrangement joins TRBV7-3 to TRBJ2-5; D not certain. From germline, CDR1 is SGHTA and CDR2 FQGTGA. The CDR3 has 13 residues. V shed 3 bases and J shed 3 bases, with 8 bases lying between them. The CDR3 spells CASSFGREETQYF. Written as DNA, the CDR3 is TGTGCCAGCAGCTTTGGCAGAGAAGAGACCCAGTACTTC.

The gene calls are TRBV30 and TRBJ2-5; D uncertain. This CDR3 comprises 10 residues. V was cut by 3 bases and J by 4 bases, with 3 bases left in between. Per germline, CDR1 GTSNPN and CDR2 SVGIG (reference sequence). CDR3 DNA sequence: TGTGCCTGGAGGGGAGAGACCCAGTACTTC. This gives the protein CAWRGETQYF. The whole variable domain, filled in from reference TRBV30 and TRBJ2-5, reads SQTIHQWPATLVQPVGSPLSLECTVEGTSNPNLYWYRQAAGRGLQLLFYSVGIGQISSEVPQNLSASRPQDRQFILSSKKLLLSDSGFYLCAWRGETQYFGPGTRLLVL.

As for this clone: A junction boundary mismatches the germline segment, possibly from a read error. CDR3 in DNA: TGTGCCGGAAGGTTTGACAGTCAGCCCCAGCATTTT. As protein: CAGRFDSQPQHF. This sequence joins TRBV5-3 and TRBJ1-5; weak D call: TRBD1 (5 bases). TRBV5-3 is an open reading frame, and its role is uncertain. The length of the CDR3 is 12 residues.

The V gene is TRBV4-1, the J gene TRBJ2-7, with 9 bases aligning to TRBD1. With V trimmed by 4 bases and J by 4 bases, 5 bases remained unmatched. CDR1 is MGHRA and CDR2 is YSYEKL in the germline V gene. This CDR3 has 14 residues. The CDR3 spells CASSRPGQGYEQYF. DNA of the CDR3: TGCGCCAGCAGCCGGCCGGGACAGGGTTACGAGCAGTACTTC.

The gene calls are TRBV5-6 and TRBJ1-2; D remains unclear. The V end was cut by 2 bases, the J end by 3 bases, with 11 bases between. The CDR3 is 14 residues long. Germline V lookup: CDR1 SGHDT, CDR2 YYEEEE. CDR3 loop: CASSFAGVHYGYTF. The CDR3 DNA reads TGTGCCAGCAGCTTTGCCGGGGTCCACTATGGCTACACCTTC.

V gene TRBV2 combines with J gene TRBJ2-5; 13 bases are a match to TRBD2. The CDR3 contains 17 residues. Trimming cost V 5 bases and J 4 bases; bases outside gene matches: 10. CDR1 and CDR2 from the germline V gene are SNHLY and FYNNEI. CDR3 sequence: CASSPWTSGRNGETQYF. DNA for the CDR3: TGTGCCAGCAGTCCCTGGACTAGCGGGAGAAATGGAGAGACCCAGTACTTC.

The chain recombines TRBV14 with TRBJ2-1, with D possibly matching TRBD2 (5 bases). Germline CDR1 and CDR2: SGHDN and FVKESK. The ends were cut back, 2 bases at V and 0 bases at J, with 8 bases in the middle. This CDR3 is built from 15 residues. The DNA of the CDR3 is TGTGCCAGCAGCCAATTAGAGGGCTCCTACAATGAGCAGTTCTTC. Translation gives CASSQLEGSYNEQFF.

The chain combines TRBV12-5 with TRBJ2-1; D is unclear. From germline, CDR1 is LGHNT and CDR2 FRNRAP. Trimming left V 5 bases short and J 6 bases short, with 5 bases between. The CDR3 spans 11 residues. DNA for the CDR3: TGTGCTAGTGGTGCAAGCAATGAGCAGTTCTTC. Amino acids: CASGASNEQFF.

The CDR3 loop is CASSYRDGPTGELFF. CDR3 in DNA: TGCGCCAGCAGCTACCGGGACGGTCCTACCGGGGAGCTGTTTTTT. V is TRBV5-1 and J is TRBJ2-2; D may be TRBD1 or TRBD2 (5 bases each). Per germline, CDR1 SGHRS and CDR2 YFSETQ. CDR3 size: 15 residues. Trimming shortened V by 3 bases and J by 5 bases, and 14 bases separated the two germline ends.

J is TRBJ1-3 and V is TRBV5-1; TRBD1 is a possible D gene (5 bases). Germline V lookup: CDR1 SGHRS, CDR2 YFSETQ. V lost 5 bases and J 0 bases, leaving 6 bases between the germline ends. CDR3 length: 13 amino acids. CDR3 sequence reads: CASRGTSGNTIYF. In DNA form, the CDR3 reads TGCGCCAGCAGGGGGACCTCTGGAAACACCATATATTTT.

The chain combines TRBV2 with TRBJ2-5; D is possibly TRBD1 or TRBD2 (5 bases each). Between the trimmed V and J ends, which lost 6 bases and 7 bases, there was a span of 18 bases. The CDR3 contains 14 residues. Germline-derived CDR1 and CDR2 are SNHLY and FYNNEI. The CDR3 DNA reads as TGTGCCAGCAGCAGCAGTGGGACCGCAGGGACCCAGTACTTC. This encodes CASSSSGTAGTQYF.

CDR3 nucleotides: TGTGCCAGCAGTTCACGGACGGGGCGGTTGAAGTATTTT. Translated: CASSSRTGRLKYF. This chain joins TRBV6-6 and TRBJ2-3; D could derive from TRBD1 or TRBD2 (5 bases each). V was pared by 4 bases and J by 13 bases, with 18 bases between. The length of the CDR3 is 13 residues. Germline V gives CDR1 MNHNY, CDR2 SVGAGI (reference sequence).

The chain carries TRBV6-1 and TRBJ2-5; D is possibly TRBD1 or TRBD2 (7 bases each). The V end was cut by 1 base, the J end by 5 bases, with 17 bases between. The germline V gene has CDR1 MNHNS and CDR2 SASEGT. CDR3 length: 16 residues. The CDR3 DNA reads as TGTGCCAGCAGTGAAGATGGCAGGGGGGGATGGGAGACCCAGTACTTC. Translated: CASSEDGRGGWETQYF.

The gene calls are TRBV2 and TRBJ2-3; 14 bases match TRBD2. Trimming at V came to 6 bases and at J to 5 bases, leaving 4 bases not matched to a gene. Germline CDR1 is SNHLY and CDR2 is FYNNEI. This CDR3 spans 15 amino acids. CDR3 region: CASRGLAGVGDTQYF. The CDR3 DNA reads TGTGCCAGCAGGGGACTAGCGGGAGTTGGAGATACGCAGTATTTT.

The V call is TRBV15, the J call TRBJ2-7; TRBD2 aligns across 12 bases. The CDR3 has 16 residues. Germline V CDR1 and CDR2: LNHNV, YYDKDF (reference sequence). V shed 6 bases, J shed 6 bases, and the junction held 12 bases outside the gene matches. The CDR3 here is CATSRKILLAGGEQYF. CDR3 DNA sequence: TGTGCCACCAGTAGGAAGATTTTACTAGCGGGAGGCGAGCAGTACTTC.

The CDR3 DNA follows: TGTGCCAGCAGTTTAGGACAGTCAGGGCAAGAGACCCAGTACTTC. Protein: CASSLGQSGQETQYF. The V and J genes are TRBV27 and TRBJ2-5; tentative D call: TRBD1 (6 bases). Germline values: CDR1 MNHEY, CDR2 SMNVEV (reference sequence). The V end lost 2 bases, the J end lost 2 bases, and 12 bases lay between the germline ends. The CDR3 length is 15 residues.

This rearrangement joins TRBV6-5 to TRBJ2-2, with D possibly matching TRBD1 (6 bases). V lost 2 bases and J 6 bases, leaving 13 bases between the germline ends. The CDR3 covers 15 residues. Germline CDR1 reads MNHEY; CDR2 reads SVGAGI. The CDR3 DNA reads as TGTGCCAGCAGTTACCAAAACAGGGCTGCCGGGGAGCTGTTTTTT. This sequence encodes CASSYQNRAAGELFF.

This rearrangement joins TRBV10-3 to TRBJ1-1; TRBD1 might be the D (5 bases). Between the trimmed V and J ends, which lost 4 bases and 6 bases, there was a span of 12 bases. The CDR3 has 13 residues. CDR1 and CDR2 (germline): ENHRY, SYGVKD. The CDR3 DNA reads TGTGCCATCAGTGGGGACGGAGTATCTGAAGCTTTCTTT. Protein sequence: CAISGDGVSEAFF.

V and J are TRBV6-6 and TRBJ1-2, with a tentative D call TRBD1 (5 bases). The CDR3 covers 13 residues. Trimming pared 8 bases from V and 8 bases from J, leaving 18 bases between. CDR1 MNHNY and CDR2 SVGAGI come from the germline V gene (reference sequence). Here the CDR3 reads CASPRGPLWGYTF. DNA of the CDR3: TGTGCCAGCCCCCGGGGACCTCTTTGGGGCTACACCTTC.

The chain carries TRBV19 and TRBJ2-1; D is uncertain. Trimming stripped 4 bases from V and 2 bases from J, with 12 bases between. Germline CDR1 LNHDA, CDR2 SQIVND (reference sequence). The CDR3 runs to 15 residues. The CDR3 reads CASSKQTQTYNEQFF. For the CDR3, the DNA is TGTGCCAGTAGTAAGCAGACTCAAACCTACAATGAGCAGTTCTTC.

This chain uses TRBV30 with TRBJ1-1; D is ambiguous. The ends were cut back, 0 bases at V and 4 bases at J, with 6 bases in the middle. The germline CDR1 and CDR2 sequences are GTSNPN and SVGIG (reference sequence). This CDR3 is 12 amino acids long. CDR3 bases: TGTGCCTGGAGTGTGCGGTCCACTGAAGCTTTCTTT. Translated, it gives CAWSVRSTEAFF.

The chain links TRBV11-1 to TRBJ2-5; D may be TRBD1 (6 bases). Germline values: CDR1 SGHAT, CDR2 FQDESV (reference sequence). The V end lost 3 bases, the J end lost 4 bases, and 15 bases lay between the germline ends. This CDR3 is 15 amino acids long. CDR3 residues: CASSFWSGEPETQYF. The CDR3 DNA reads as TGTGCCAGCAGCTTTTGGTCAGGGGAGCCAGAGACCCAGTACTTC. The full variable domain, in which reference TRBV11-1 and TRBJ2-5 provide the parts outside the CDR3, is EAEVAQSPRYKITEKSQAVAFWCDPISGHATLYWYRQILGQGPELLVQFQDESVVDDSQLPKDRFSAERLKGVDSTLKIQPAELGDSAMYLCASSFWSGEPETQYFGPGTRLLVL.

Only a few counts were recorded for this clone. The rearrangement joins TRBV7-2 to TRBJ1-1; 9 bases align to TRBD1. CDR3 length: 15 residues. Germline V CDR1 and CDR2: SGHTA, FQGNSA. V lost 5 bases and J lost 1; bases outside the gene matches: 5. CDR3 DNA sequence: TGTGCCAGCAGCCAGGGACAGGGCCGGAACACTGAAGCTTTCTTT. It codes for CASSQGQGRNTEAFF.